A single sample is the source of the 14 T cell receptor beta chains below, sequenced in a study of CD8 T cells in Susac syndrome. An amount of RNA that ranged from about 0.45 to 1 ug was reverse transcribed with random hexamers. TCRdb redid the calling of the immunoSEQ multiplex PCR reads with MiXCR, one entry per CDR3 protein. The repertoire includes roughly 150,000 distinct CDR3 sequences, 95% to 96% of them detected once, and 0.13% to 0.15% sits in the top ten. Sequenced material: CD8+ T cells from PBMCs. These receptors were taken from a human donor with multiple sclerosis.

This chain uses TRBV5-6 with TRBJ2-1; 9 nucleotides line up with TRBD2. The CDR3 has 16 amino acids. Per the germline V gene, CDR1 is SGHDT and CDR2 is YYEEEE. Unmatched junction bases numbered 5, after V lost 2 bases and J lost 2 bases. The chain's CDR3 is CASSFWTSEPYNEQFF. Written as DNA, the CDR3 is TGTGCCAGCAGCTTCTGGACTAGCGAACCCTACAATGAGCAGTTCTTC.

This clonotype occurred once. The chain combines TRBV30 with TRBJ1-6, with D possibly TRBD1 on 5 matching bases. This CDR3 comprises 14 residues. Germline CDR1 and CDR2: GTSNPN and SVGIG (reference sequence). Trimming left V 5 bases short and J 8 bases short, with 16 bases between. The CDR3 region has the DNA TGTGCCTGGGGGATGGCAGTGGGGGATTCACCCCTCCACTTT. This sequence encodes CAWGMAVGDSPLHF.

J is TRBJ2-5 and V is TRBV19; D is ambiguous. From germline, CDR1 is LNHDA and CDR2 SQIVND (reference sequence). V was trimmed by 4 bases and J by 7 bases, leaving 10 bases between them. The CDR3 sequence is 12 residues long. In DNA form, the CDR3 reads TGTGCCAGTAGTACCCTCCTTGGGACCCAGTACTTC. Protein product: CASSTLLGTQYF.

The chain joins TRBV5-1 to TRBJ1-1, with unresolved D. Per germline, CDR1 SGHRS and CDR2 YFSETQ. Deletions cut 0 bases from V and 8 bases from J, with 17 bases between. The CDR3 sequence is 15 residues long. CDR3 residues: CASSLGGNLMREAFF. Written as DNA, the CDR3 is TGCGCCAGCAGCTTGGGGGGTAACCTGATGAGAGAAGCTTTCTTT.

The V gene is TRBV27, the J gene TRBJ2-3; 9 bases fit TRBD1. J lost 1 base, V lost 7 bases, and 15 bases had no gene match. Germline V lookup: CDR1 MNHEY, CDR2 SMNVEV (reference sequence). The CDR3 extends over 18 amino acids. In DNA, the CDR3 is TGTGCCAGCACCCAAATCCATAACACAGGGGGCGGCACAGATACGCAGTATTTT. Amino acid sequence: CASTQIHNTGGGTDTQYF.

The gene calls are TRBV20-1 and TRBJ2-7, with 7 nucleotides matching TRBD1. Trimming cost V 5 bases and J 2 bases; bases outside gene matches: 6. CDR3 size: 13 residues. Germline CDR1 reads DFQATT; CDR2 reads SNEGSKA (reference sequence). CDR3 sequence (DNA): TGCAGTGCTTGGGACAGCCGCACCTACGAGCAGTACTTC. This translates into CSAWDSRTYEQYF.

The CDR3 region is CASSSGTGDYEQYF. DNA for the CDR3: TGTGCCAGTTCCTCCGGGACGGGGGACTACGAGCAGTACTTC. The gene calls are TRBV19 and TRBJ2-7; TRBD2 is a possible D gene (6 bases). V lost 8 bases and J lost 3, with 17 bases in between. The CDR3 sequence is 14 residues long. The germline CDR1 and CDR2 sequences are LNHDA and SQIVND (reference sequence).

This chain connects TRBV3-1 to TRBJ2-3, with 7 nucleotides matching TRBD1. Unmatched junction bases numbered 13, after V lost 8 bases and J lost 14 bases. The CDR3 extends over 12 amino acids. Germline CDR1 is LGHDT and CDR2 is YNNKEL (reference sequence). The CDR3 DNA follows: TGTGCCAGCTCGTCCTCCGGGACAGAGGCGTATTTT. Its translation is CASSSSGTEAYF.

This chain links TRBV24-1 with TRBJ2-1, with D possibly being TRBD1 or TRBD2 (5 bases each). Germline values: CDR1 KGHDR, CDR2 SFDVKD. V dropped 7 bases and J dropped 9 bases, with 12 bases sitting between them. This CDR3 contains 12 residues. Here the CDR3 reads CATSALGVEQFF. CDR3 coding DNA: TGTGCCACCAGCGCACTAGGGGTTGAGCAGTTCTTC.

This chain links TRBV7-9 with TRBJ1-1; 9 bases agree with TRBD1. Germline V CDR1 and CDR2: SEHNR, FQNEAQ (reference sequence). Trimming took 5 bases from V and 4 from J; bases not matched to a gene: 8. The CDR3 is 15 residues long. CDR3 in DNA: TGTGCCAGCAGCCTGGGACAGGGCATCACCACTGAAGCTTTCTTT. This encodes CASSLGQGITTEAFF.

The chain recombines TRBV12-3 or TRBV12-4 with TRBJ2-5; D is uncertain. The CDR3 length is 14 residues. The V gene lost 7 bases and the J gene lost 1 base, with 13 bases spanning the gap. As DNA, the CDR3 is TGTGCCAGCACGCCGACCGAGACCCAAGAGACCCAGTACTTC. Protein: CASTPTETQETQYF.

This chain uses TRBV4-1 with TRBJ2-3, with D hard to call. CDR3 length: 12 residues. Germline CDR1 is MGHRA and CDR2 is YSYEKL. V lost 3 bases, J lost 5 bases, and 6 bases lay in between. The chain's CDR3 is CASSHLEDTQYF. The CDR3 nucleotides read TGCGCCAGCAGCCACCTGGAAGATACGCAGTATTTT.

V and J are TRBV20-1 and TRBJ1-5; 7 nucleotides line up with TRBD1. The CDR3 sequence is 11 residues long. Germline V lookup: CDR1 DFQATT, CDR2 SNEGSKA (reference sequence). In nucleotides, the CDR3 is TGCGCCCAGGGGGAATGGCAGCCCCAGCATTTT. Its translation is CAQGEWQPQHF.

V usage is TRBV20-1 and J usage is TRBJ2-3; perhaps TRBD1 as D (5 bases). Germline CDR1 DFQATT, CDR2 SNEGSKA (reference sequence). The length of the CDR3 is 16 residues. The V end was cut by 3 bases, the J end by 4 bases, with 20 bases between. CDR3 DNA: TGCAGTGCTAGGGCGTTGGACATCTACGGCCCAGATACGCAGTATTTT. Its protein is CSARALDIYGPDTQYF.